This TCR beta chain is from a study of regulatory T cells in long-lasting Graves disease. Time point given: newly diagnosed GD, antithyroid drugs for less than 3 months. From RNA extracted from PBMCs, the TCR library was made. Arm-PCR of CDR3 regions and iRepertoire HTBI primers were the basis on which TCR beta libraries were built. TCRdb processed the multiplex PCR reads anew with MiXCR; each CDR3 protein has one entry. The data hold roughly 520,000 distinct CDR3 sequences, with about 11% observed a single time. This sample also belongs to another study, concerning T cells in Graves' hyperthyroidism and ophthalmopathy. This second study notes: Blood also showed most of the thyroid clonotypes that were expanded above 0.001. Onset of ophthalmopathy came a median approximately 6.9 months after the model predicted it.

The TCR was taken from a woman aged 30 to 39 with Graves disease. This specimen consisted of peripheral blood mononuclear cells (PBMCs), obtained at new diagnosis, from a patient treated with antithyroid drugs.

The CDR3 protein is CASSQKKGHTEAFF. The CDR3 DNA follows: TGTGCCAGCAGCCAAAAAAAAGGGCACACTGAAGCTTTCTTT. The chain has TRBV14 and TRBJ1-1, with no clear D. Trimming cost V 2 bases and J 3 bases, with 10 bases left between them. CDR1 is SGHDN and CDR2 is FVKESK in the germline V gene. The CDR3 length is 14 residues.